Shown below are 12 T cell receptor beta chains from a single sample sequenced in a study of blood T cell repertoires in COVID-19 (dated by TCRdb to the early 2020s). The library was generated by the immunoSEQ multiplex PCR assay. Imported from immuneACCESS, the table was reduced by TCRdb to in-frame sequences with V and J called. These copies leave out some clones; in studies compared against another copy, an unresolved V gene accounts for under half, and the cause of the remainder is not known. Here the sample has under 150,000 clones; around 89% occur a single time. Together, the top ten hold 2.5% to 3.5% of the sample. The specimen was peripheral blood. The receptors stem from a woman aged 55 to 70 with active COVID-19.

The chain is built from TRBV5-6 and TRBJ1-6; D gene uncertain. Between the trimmed V and J ends, which lost 0 bases and 11 bases, there was a span of 6 bases. Germline V CDR1 and CDR2: SGHDT, YYEEEE. The CDR3 contains 12 residues. CDR3 loop: CASSLGVPPLHF. CDR3 nucleotides: TGTGCCAGCAGCTTGGGCGTACCACCCCTCCACTTT.

The chain carries TRBV7-8 and TRBJ2-7, with 7 bases aligning to TRBD1. Per the germline V gene, CDR1 is SGHVS and CDR2 is FQNEAQ. The CDR3 is 13 amino acids. V lost 6 bases, J lost 3 bases, and 5 bases stayed unmatched. The DNA of the CDR3 is TGTGCCAGCAGTCGGACAGGATACTACGAGCAGTACTTC. Translated: CASSRTGYYEQYF.

The rearrangement joins TRBV19 to TRBJ2-1; weak D call: TRBD2 (5 bases). Trimming left V 4 bases short and J 0 bases short, with 13 bases between. The CDR3 is made up of 16 amino acids. Per the germline V gene, CDR1 is LNHDA and CDR2 is SQIVND (reference sequence). The CDR3 is CASSSGGSRSYNEQFF. Written as DNA, the CDR3 is TGTGCCAGTAGTAGCGGTGGGAGCCGCTCCTACAATGAGCAGTTCTTC.

CDR3 in amino acids: CASSWGQTNTEAFF. CDR3 coding DNA: TGCGCCAGCAGCTGGGGACAAACAAACACTGAAGCTTTCTTT. The V gene is TRBV5-1, the J gene TRBJ1-1; D perhaps matches TRBD1 (6 bases). Germline V gene data show CDR1 as SGHRS and CDR2 as YFSETQ. V gave up 3 bases and J gave up 2 bases, with 11 bases separating them. This CDR3 has 14 residues.

The chain has TRBV19 and TRBJ1-6; D gene uncertain. Trimming stripped 9 bases from V and 0 bases from J, with 12 bases between. Germline lookup yields CDR1 LNHDA and CDR2 SQIVND (reference sequence). The CDR3 covers 15 residues. CDR3 amino acids: CASHPRSSYNSPLHF. The DNA of the CDR3 is TGTGCCAGCCATCCAAGGAGCTCCTATAATTCACCCCTCCACTTT.

V and J are TRBV6-5 and TRBJ1-2; 9 bases fit TRBD1. The CDR3 loop spans 13 amino acids. Trimming cost V 7 bases and J 4 bases; bases outside gene matches: 4. Looked up from germline, CDR1 is MNHEY and CDR2 is SVGAGI. The CDR3: CASTGQGGYGYTF. The CDR3 DNA reads TGTGCCAGCACGGGACAGGGTGGCTATGGCTACACCTTC.

This chain links TRBV9 with TRBJ1-2, with D unclear. The CDR3 loop spans 17 amino acids. V was shortened by 0 bases and J by 3 bases, with 18 bases between the two germline ends. CDR1 SGDLS and CDR2 YYNGEE come from the germline V gene. CDR3 coding DNA: TGTGCCAGCAGCGTAGCTCATTTCCCCACGTCGGACTATGGCTACACCTTC. Its protein is CASSVAHFPTSDYGYTF.

The V call is TRBV4-1, the J call TRBJ1-1; D perhaps matches TRBD1 (5 bases). Per germline, CDR1 MGHRA and CDR2 YSYEKL. V lost 3 bases and J lost 0, with 11 bases in between. CDR3 length: 15 residues. CDR3 loop: CASSQSPGLNTEAFF. CDR3 sequence (DNA): TGCGCCAGCAGCCAGTCACCAGGGCTGAACACTGAAGCTTTCTTT.

J is TRBJ1-6 and V is TRBV2, with 7 bases fitting TRBD1. Germline loops: CDR1 SNHLY, CDR2 FYNNEI. The V and J ends lost 9 bases and 5 bases, in that order; junction bases with no gene match: 7. The CDR3 is made up of 14 amino acids. The CDR3 reads CASTRGQNNSPLHF. The CDR3 nucleotides are TGTGCCAGTACCCGGGGACAGAATAATTCACCCCTCCACTTT.

Here the CDR3 DNA reads TGCGCCAGCAGATCTAGAGGTAGCTCCTACGAGCAGTACTTC. Translating it yields CASRSRGSSYEQYF. The chain is built from TRBV5-1 and TRBJ2-7; D remains ambiguous. Germline loops: CDR1 SGHRS, CDR2 YFSETQ. V was trimmed by 5 bases and J by 0 bases, leaving 12 bases between them. The CDR3 is 14 residues long.

The rearrangement links TRBV9 to TRBJ2-1; 7 bases are a match to TRBD1. The germline V gene has CDR1 SGDLS and CDR2 YYNGEE. The trim removed 7 bases at V and 0 bases at J, leaving 7 bases unmatched. CDR3 size: 15 residues. CDR3 loop: CASQPGQSSYNEQFF. CDR3 coding DNA: TGTGCCAGCCAGCCGGGACAGAGCTCCTACAATGAGCAGTTCTTC. The whole variable domain, remainder taken from reference TRBV9 and TRBJ2-1, is DSGVTQTPKHLITATGQRVTLRCSPRSGDLSVYWYQQSLDQGLQFLIQYYNGEERAKGNILERFSAQQFPDLHSELNLSSLELGDSALYFCASQPGQSSYNEQFFGPGTRLTVL.

Written as DNA, the CDR3 is TGCGCCAGCAGCCAAGGCCCCAGGGGTGAGAATGAGCAGTTCTTC. Protein product: CASSQGPRGENEQFF. V gene TRBV4-3 combines with J gene TRBJ2-1; TRBD1 is a possible D gene (6 bases). V dropped 1 base and J dropped 7 bases, with 14 bases sitting between them. Germline V gene lookup returns CDR1 LGHNA and CDR2 YSLEER. This CDR3 region has 15 residues.